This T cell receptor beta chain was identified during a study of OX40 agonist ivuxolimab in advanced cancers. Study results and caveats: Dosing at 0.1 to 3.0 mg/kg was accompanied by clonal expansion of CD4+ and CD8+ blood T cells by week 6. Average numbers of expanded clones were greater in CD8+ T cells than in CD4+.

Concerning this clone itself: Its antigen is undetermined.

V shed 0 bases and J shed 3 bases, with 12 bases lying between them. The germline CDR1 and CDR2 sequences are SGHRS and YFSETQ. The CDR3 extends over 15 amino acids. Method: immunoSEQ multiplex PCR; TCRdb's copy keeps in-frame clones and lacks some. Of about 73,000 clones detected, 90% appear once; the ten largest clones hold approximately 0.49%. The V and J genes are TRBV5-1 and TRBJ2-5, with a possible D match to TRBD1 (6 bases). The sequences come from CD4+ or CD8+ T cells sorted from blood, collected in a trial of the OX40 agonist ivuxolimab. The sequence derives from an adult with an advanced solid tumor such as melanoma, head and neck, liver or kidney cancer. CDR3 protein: CASSLVGQPEETQYF. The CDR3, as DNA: TGCGCCAGCAGCTTGGTTGGACAGCCCGAAGAGACCCAGTACTTC. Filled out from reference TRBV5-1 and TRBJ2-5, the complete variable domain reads KAGVTQTPRYLIKTRGQQVTLSCSPISGHRSVSWYQQTPGQGLQFLFEYFSETQRNKGNFPGRFSGRQFSNSRSEMNVSTLELGDSALYLCASSLVGQPEETQYFGPGTRLLVL.